This T cell receptor beta chain was documented in a study of T cells in Graves' hyperthyroidism and ophthalmopathy. Across the study: Sampling of peripheral blood happened at initial diagnosis, prior to any treatment.

This clonotype was picked up many times. Researchers took RNA transcripts and amplified the TCR beta CDR3 regions from them. An initial round of RT-PCR targeting the TCR CDR3 relied on the HTBI primer set. TCRdb re-derived calls from the multiplex PCR reads in MiXCR, one entry per CDR3 protein. The top ten hold 25% to 30% of the sample, which has about 96,000 distinct CDR3 sequences, around 52% seen once. This sequence originates from a woman aged 40-49 years with Graves' hyperthyroidism. Sequencing used blood.

CDR3 DNA sequence: TGCACTCCGGAACAGGCCGGGGGGGAGACCCAGTACTTC. It encodes CTPEQAGGETQYF. The V gene is TRBV20-1, the J gene TRBJ2-5, with 7 nucleotides matching TRBD2. This CDR3 has 13 residues. Germline CDR1 is DFQATT and CDR2 is SNEGSKA (reference sequence).